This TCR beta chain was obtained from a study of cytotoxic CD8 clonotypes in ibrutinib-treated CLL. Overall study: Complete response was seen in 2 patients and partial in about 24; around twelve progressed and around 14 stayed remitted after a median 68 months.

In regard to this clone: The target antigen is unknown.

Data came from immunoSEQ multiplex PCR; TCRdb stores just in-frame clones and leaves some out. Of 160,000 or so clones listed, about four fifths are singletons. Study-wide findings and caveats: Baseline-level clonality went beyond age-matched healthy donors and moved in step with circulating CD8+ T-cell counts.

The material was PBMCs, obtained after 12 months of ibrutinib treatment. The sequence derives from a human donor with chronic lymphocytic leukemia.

CDR3 sequence: CASSSTGGPYNEQFF. For the CDR3, the DNA is TGTGCCAGCAGTTCCACAGGGGGCCCCTACAATGAGCAGTTCTTC. This chain links TRBV27 with TRBJ2-1, with 9 nucleotides matching TRBD1. CDR1 and CDR2 (germline): MNHEY, SMNVEV (reference sequence). CDR3 length equals 15 residues. Trimming cost V 4 bases and J 2 bases; bases outside gene matches: 3.